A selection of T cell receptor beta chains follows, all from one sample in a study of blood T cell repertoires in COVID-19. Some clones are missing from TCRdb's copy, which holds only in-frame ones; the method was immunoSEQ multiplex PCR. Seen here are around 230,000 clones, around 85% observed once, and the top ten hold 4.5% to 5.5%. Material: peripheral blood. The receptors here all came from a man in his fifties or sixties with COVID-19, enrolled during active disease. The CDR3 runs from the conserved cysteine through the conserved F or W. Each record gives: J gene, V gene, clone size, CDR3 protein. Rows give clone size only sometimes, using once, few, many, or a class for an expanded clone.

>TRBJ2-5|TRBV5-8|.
CASRRLGDSKETQYF
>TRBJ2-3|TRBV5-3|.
CARSLLAPGLPNVDADTQYF
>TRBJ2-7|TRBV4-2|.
CASSPSGTIFDEQYF
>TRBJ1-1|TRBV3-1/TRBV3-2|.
CASSQVRGNTEAFF
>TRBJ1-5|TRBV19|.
CASSSGQGGNQPQHF
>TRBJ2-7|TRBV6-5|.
CASRPGEGEQYF
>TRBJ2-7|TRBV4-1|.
CASSSDRTSGGILYEQYF
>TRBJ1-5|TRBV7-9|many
CASSLVGQSNQPQHF
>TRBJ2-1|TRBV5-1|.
CASSTSGGWNEQFF
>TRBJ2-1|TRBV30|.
CAWRGDSYNEQFF
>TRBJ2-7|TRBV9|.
CASSGDRGHGEQYF
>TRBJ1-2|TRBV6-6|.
CASSYLVGEDGYTF
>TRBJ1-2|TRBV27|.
CASSLALGGAGGYTF
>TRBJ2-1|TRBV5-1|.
CASSSGGWVNEQFF
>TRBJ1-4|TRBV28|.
CASSPGGGRGEKLFF
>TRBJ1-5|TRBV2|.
CASAFSRGRNQPQHF
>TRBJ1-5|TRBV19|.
CASSGPGRFRGNQPQHF
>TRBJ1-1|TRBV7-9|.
CASSLPLGQENTEAFF
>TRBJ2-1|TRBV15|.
CATSRDRVGGNEQFF
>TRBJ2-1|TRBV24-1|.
CATSDTQGVSSYNEQFF
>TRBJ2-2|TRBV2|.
CASQGVAGRSGELFF
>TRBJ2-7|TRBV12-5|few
CASGSPVSYEQYF
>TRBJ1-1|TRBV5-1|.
CASRGDVMNTEAFF
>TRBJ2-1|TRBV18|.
CASSPFRGGRDEQFF
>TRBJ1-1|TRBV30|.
CAVGTGPGGTEAFF
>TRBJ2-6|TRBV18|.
CASSRGANVLTF
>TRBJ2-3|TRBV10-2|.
CASSVGGFTDTQYF
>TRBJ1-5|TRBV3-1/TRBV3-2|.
CASSSSSDQPQHF
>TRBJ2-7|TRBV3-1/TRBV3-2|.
CASSRYRASGDQYF
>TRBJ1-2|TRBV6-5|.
CAITSRGFYGYTF
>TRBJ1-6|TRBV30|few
CAWSKDRFYSPLHF
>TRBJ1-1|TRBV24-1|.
CATSDSGLANTEAFF
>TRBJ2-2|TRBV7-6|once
CASSLSRDRNTGELFF
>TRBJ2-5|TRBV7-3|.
CASSLSGLVGETQYF
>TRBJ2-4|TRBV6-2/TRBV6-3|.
CASSTIHRENIQYF
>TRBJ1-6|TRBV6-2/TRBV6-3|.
CASSWVPGTLYNSPLHF
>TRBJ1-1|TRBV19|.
CASSIGSPGAATEAFF
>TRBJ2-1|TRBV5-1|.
CASQDRSSSYNEQFF
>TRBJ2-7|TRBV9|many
CASSVASGGSREQYF
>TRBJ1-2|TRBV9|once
CASSGGQRVVSYTF
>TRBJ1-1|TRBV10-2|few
CASRGGLNTEAFF
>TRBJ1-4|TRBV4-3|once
CASSQERARVEKLFF